This is a list of T cell receptor beta chains from one sample in a study of blood T cell repertoires in COVID-19. Produced via immunoSEQ multiplex PCR; TCRdb's table is partial and in-frame only. This table holds around 230,000 clones, over 80% found once. Sequencing used peripheral blood. The receptor set was obtained from a woman aged 70 to 79 with active or convalescent COVID-19. Both conserved end residues are part of each CDR3. The D gene is left open where the match is weak. Expanded clones are given a class, and other clones once, few, many or no size at all.

NA	TRBV29-1	TRBD2	TRBJ2-3	CSGSGGQRVDTQYF	TGCAGCGGATCGGGAGGTCAGAGGGTTGATACGCAGTATTTT
NA	TRBV5-8	NA	TRBJ1-2	CASSLQDNYGYTF	TGTGCCAGCAGCTTGCAGGATAACTATGGCTACACCTTC
NA	TRBV7-2	TRBD2	TRBJ2-2	CASSRNLGGGGFGELFF	TGTGCCAGCAGCAGAAACCTCGGCGGGGGTGGGTTCGGGGAGCTGTTTTTT
NA	TRBV9	TRBD2	TRBJ2-2	CASSPGLAGGVGELFF	TGTGCCAGCAGCCCCGGACTAGCGGGAGGAGTCGGGGAGCTGTTTTTT
NA	TRBV10-3	TRBD1	TRBJ2-5	CAISPTGQETQYF	TGTGCCATCAGCCCGACAGGGCAAGAGACCCAGTACTTC
NA	TRBV4-2	TRBD2	TRBJ2-1	CASSQSSGSLVNEQFF	TGTGCCAGCAGCCAATCTAGCGGGAGCTTGGTAAATGAGCAGTTCTTC
NA	TRBV5-1	NA	TRBJ2-7	CASSLADEQYF	TGCGCCAGCAGCTTGGCGGACGAGCAGTACTTC
NA	TRBV3-1/TRBV3-2	NA	TRBJ1-6	CASSPRGGVVSSPLHF	TGTGCCAGCAGCCCTAGGGGGGGCGTCGTGTCCTCACCCCTCCACTTT
NA	TRBV11-1	TRBD2	TRBJ2-1	CASSLRLAVNEQFF	TGTGCCAGCAGCTTACGACTAGCGGTCAATGAGCAGTTCTTC
NA	TRBV30	TRBD1	TRBJ2-7	CAWSPLGGRDEQYF	TGTGCCTGGAGTCCGTTAGGGGGCAGAGACGAGCAGTACTTC
NA	TRBV28	TRBD2	TRBJ2-1	CASSLRLAGVYEQFF	TGTGCCAGCAGTTTAAGACTAGCGGGAGTATATGAGCAGTTCTTC
NA	TRBV7-3	TRBD1	TRBJ1-1	CASSPGGYTEAFF	TGTGCCAGCAGTCCAGGGGGTTACACTGAAGCTTTCTTT
NA	TRBV6-2/TRBV6-3	TRBD1	TRBJ1-2	CASSRLQGDGGYTF	TGTGCCAGCAGCCGCCTACAGGGGGACGGTGGCTACACCTTC
NA	TRBV5-1	NA	TRBJ1-5	CASRTDSNQPQHF	TGCGCCAGCAGAACAGATAGCAATCAGCCCCAGCATTTT
NA	TRBV2	NA	TRBJ1-3	CASSREGSGNTIYF	TGTGCCAGCAGTCGGGAGGGGTCTGGAAACACCATATATTTT
NA	TRBV6-1	NA	TRBJ1-4	CASSGQRVASGTNEKLFF	TGTGCCAGCAGTGGGCAGCGGGTGGCCTCTGGCACTAATGAAAAACTGTTTTTT
NA	TRBV29-1	TRBD1	TRBJ2-2	CSVGQGDTGELFF	TGCAGCGTGGGACAGGGGGACACCGGGGAGCTGTTTTTT
NA	TRBV6-2/TRBV6-3	TRBD1	TRBJ1-5	CASSLRDSSNQPQHF	TGTGCCAGCAGCCTCCGGGACAGTAGCAATCAGCCCCAGCATTTT
NA	TRBV6-5	TRBD1	TRBJ2-7	CASSYVRQGDYEQYF	TGTGCCAGCAGTTACGTTCGCCAGGGGGACTACGAGCAGTACTTC
NA	TRBV7-9	NA	TRBJ2-3	CASSPTRRQALVADTQYF	TGTGCCAGCAGCCCAACCCGGAGACAGGCGTTGGTTGCAGATACGCAGTATTTT
NA	TRBV5-1	TRBD1	TRBJ1-4	CASSFGQGTNEKLFF	TGCGCCAGCAGCTTCGGACAGGGGACTAATGAAAAACTGTTTTTT
NA	TRBV7-8	NA	TRBJ1-5	CASSLIGGDNQPQHF	TGTGCCAGCAGCCTTATAGGCGGTGACAATCAGCCCCAGCATTTT
NA	TRBV25-1	TRBD1	TRBJ2-5	CASSEQTGSETQYF	TGTGCCAGCAGTGAGCAGACAGGGAGCGAGACCCAGTACTTC
NA	TRBV7-2	NA	TRBJ2-5	CASSPTQLSQETQYF	TGTGCCAGCAGCCCTACCCAACTCTCCCAAGAGACCCAGTACTTC
NA	TRBV4-1	NA	TRBJ2-5	CASSQSGIQETQYF	TGCGCCAGCAGCCAGTCAGGGATCCAAGAGACCCAGTACTTC
NA	TRBV5-1	TRBD1	TRBJ1-2	CASSLGQGERYGYTF	TGCGCCAGCAGCCTTGGACAGGGCGAGCGCTATGGCTACACCTTC
NA	TRBV28	TRBD1	TRBJ1-1	CAIRSGQLNTEAFF	TGTGCCATCAGGTCGGGACAGTTGAACACTGAAGCTTTCTTT
NA	TRBV3-1/TRBV3-2	TRBD1	TRBJ2-3	CASSPYLDRGPDTQYF	TGTGCCAGCAGCCCTTACCTAGACAGGGGGCCAGATACGCAGTATTTT
NA	TRBV19	NA	TRBJ2-5	CASSNRGQETQYF	TGTGCCAGTAGTAATAGGGGGCAAGAGACCCAGTACTTC
NA	TRBV5-1	NA	TRBJ2-4	CASSLGTTQNIQYF	TGCGCCAGCAGCTTGGGGACAACCCAAAACATTCAGTACTTC
few	TRBV28	TRBD1	TRBJ1-2	CASTPGQDYGYTF	TGTGCCAGCACCCCGGGACAGGATTATGGCTACACCTTC
few	TRBV5-5	NA	TRBJ2-7	CASSALFLQGNDEQYF	TGTGCCAGCAGCGCATTGTTTCTTCAGGGGAACGACGAGCAGTACTTC
NA	TRBV28	TRBD1	TRBJ1-1	CASRPGQGTEAFF	TGTGCCAGCAGACCGGGACAGGGTACTGAAGCTTTCTTT
NA	TRBV2	NA	TRBJ1-1	CASSGTAMNTEAFF	TGTGCCAGCAGTGGGACAGCAATGAACACTGAAGCTTTCTTT
NA	TRBV4-1	TRBD1	TRBJ2-4	CASRQGLDIQYF	TGCGCCAGCAGACAGGGGTTGGACATTCAGTACTTC
NA	TRBV12-3/TRBV12-4	NA	TRBJ1-2	CASSLGQYGYTF	TGTGCCAGCAGTTTAGGACAATATGGCTACACCTTC
NA	TRBV29-1	TRBD2	TRBJ2-3	CSVAWEGGTQYF	TGCAGCGTTGCGTGGGAGGGCGGTACGCAGTATTTT
NA	TRBV6-5	TRBD1	TRBJ1-1	CASRNTGGYQAFF	TGTGCCAGCAGAAATACAGGGGGCTATCAAGCTTTCTTT
NA	TRBV18	NA	TRBJ2-7	CASSPPSTDEQYF	TGTGCCAGCTCACCACCAAGTACAGACGAGCAGTACTTC
NA	TRBV4-2	NA	TRBJ1-3	CASSQDPGSGNTIYF	TGTGCCAGCAGCCAAGACCCCGGGAGCGGAAACACCATATATTTT
few	TRBV19	NA	TRBJ1-5	CASSGQYNQPQHF	TGTGCCAGTAGTGGCCAGTACAATCAGCCCCAGCATTTT
NA	TRBV18	NA	TRBJ2-4	CASSPRQGGIQYF	TGTGCCAGCTCACCCCGACAGGGAGGCATTCAGTACTTC
NA	TRBV21-1	NA	TRBJ1-5	CATKGVLGRSSNQPQHF	TGTGCCACCAAGGGGGTTTTAGGCAGGAGTAGCAATCAGCCCCAGCATTTT
NA	TRBV14	NA	TRBJ2-5	CASSQKDSQETQYF	TGTGCCAGCAGCCAAAAGGACAGCCAAGAGACCCAGTACTTC
NA	TRBV11-2	TRBD2	TRBJ2-7	CASSPRTSGRRPTPYEQYF	TGTGCCAGCAGCCCCCGGACTAGCGGGAGACGGCCCACTCCCTACGAGCAGTACTTC
NA	TRBV5-1	NA	TRBJ1-2	CASSLENSNYGYTF	TGCGCCAGCAGCTTGGAGAACAGCAACTATGGCTACACCTTC
NA	TRBV12-5	NA	TRBJ2-5	CASGLNLGGEETQYF	TGTGCTAGTGGTTTGAACTTGGGCGGGGAAGAGACCCAGTACTTC
NA	TRBV2	TRBD1	TRBJ1-4	CASSWTGDNEKLFF	TGTGCCAGCAGTTGGACAGGGGATAATGAAAAACTGTTTTTT
many	TRBV5-6	TRBD1	TRBJ1-6	CASSPPGGLIPLHF	TGTGCCAGCAGCCCACCAGGGGGTCTCATACCCCTCCACTTT
NA	TRBV2	NA	TRBJ2-7	CASTVDSYEQYF	TGTGCCAGCACCGTAGACAGTTACGAGCAGTACTTC
NA	TRBV27	NA	TRBJ1-4	CASSPRARRNEKLFF	TGTGCCAGCAGTCCCCGCGCCCGCCGTAATGAAAAACTGTTTTTT
NA	TRBV3-1/TRBV3-2	NA	TRBJ1-1	CASRQANTEAFF	TGTGCCAGCAGACAGGCCAACACTGAAGCTTTCTTT
NA	TRBV2	TRBD2	TRBJ2-4	CASSKDGTSPNIQYF	TGTGCCAGCAGTAAAGACGGGACTAGCCCCAACATTCAGTACTTC
many	TRBV19	NA	TRBJ2-1	CASSIQADNEQFF	TGTGCCAGTAGTATACAGGCCGACAATGAGCAGTTCTTC
NA	TRBV4-2	TRBD2	TRBJ2-1	CASSQPSGRYFF	TGTGCCAGCAGCCAACCTAGCGGGAGATACTTCTTC
NA	TRBV5-6	TRBD2	TRBJ2-1	CASSLVSGGNFYNEQFF	TGTGCCAGCAGCTTGGTTAGCGGGGGGAATTTCTACAATGAGCAGTTCTTC
NA	TRBV6-5	NA	TRBJ1-2	CASSTGSNYGYTF	TGTGCCAGCAGTACCGGGTCTAACTATGGCTACACCTTC
NA	TRBV3-1/TRBV3-2	NA	TRBJ1-1	CASSQGLANTEAFF	TGTGCCAGCAGCCAAGGTTTGGCCAACACTGAAGCTTTCTTT
once	TRBV13	NA	TRBJ1-6	CASVIGSSNSPLHF	TGTGCCAGCGTTATCGGGTCCTCTAATTCACCCCTCCACTTT